Each of the 9 T cell receptor beta chains below was sequenced from the same sample in a study of long-term antiretroviral therapy in people with HIV. It was version v3.0 of the immunoSEQ assay that was run at survey level. Clones were sequenced by immunoSEQ multiplex PCR, and TCRdb holds only the in-frame ones, with some missing. Among 25,000 to 30,000 clones, 82% were seen once, and the ten largest hold 14%. The source material was unsorted PBMCs, sampled 2.9 years after starting antiretroviral therapy. Receptor source: a man between 50 and 59 years old with HIV.

This chain connects TRBV4-1 to TRBJ1-5, with 12 bases matching TRBD1. The V gene's germline CDR1 is MGHRA and CDR2 YSYEKL. Trimming removed 4 bases from V and 7 bases from J; junction bases left unmatched: 5. The CDR3 is 15 residues long. The CDR3 coding sequence is TGCGCCAGCAGCCGAGGGACAGGGGGCGACCAGCCCCAGCATTTT. Its protein product is CASSRGTGGDQPQHF.

The chain recombines TRBV2 with TRBJ2-6; D remains ambiguous. Looked up from germline, CDR1 is SNHLY and CDR2 is FYNNEI. The CDR3 is made up of 13 amino acids. V was pared by 2 bases and J by 4 bases, with 3 bases between. In nucleotides, the CDR3 is TGTGCCAGCAGTGAATACGGGGCCAACGTCCTGACTTTC. It is translated as CASSEYGANVLTF. The whole variable domain, filled in from reference TRBV2 and TRBJ2-6, reads EPEVTQTPSHQVTQMGQEVILRCVPISNHLYFYWYRQILGQKVEFLVSFYNNEISEKSEIFDDQFSVERPDGSNFTLKIRSTKLEDSAMYFCASSEYGANVLTFGAGSRLTVL.

The chain joins TRBV7-2 to TRBJ2-3, with 10 bases matching TRBD2. This CDR3 contains 15 residues. Losses at the gene ends were 3 bases for V and 4 bases for J; bases not matched to a gene: 4. CDR1 and CDR2 (germline): SGHTA, FQGNSA. The CDR3 coding sequence is TGTGCCAGCAGCTTCGGACTAGCGGAAGCAGATACGCAGTATTTT. It yields the protein CASSFGLAEADTQYF.

CDR3 sequence reads: CASSQTAGNSYNSPLHF. The CDR3 bases are TGTGCCAGCAGTCAGACGGCAGGGAACTCCTATAATTCACCCCTCCACTTT. This sequence joins TRBV9 and TRBJ1-6; a possible D gene is TRBD1 (5 bases). The CDR3 has 17 amino acids. The ends were cut back, 5 bases at V and 0 bases at J, with 15 bases in the middle. The germline V gene encodes CDR1 SGDLS and CDR2 YYNGEE. Using reference TRBV9 and TRBJ1-6 for the parts outside the CDR3, the full variable domain is DSGVTQTPKHLITATGQRVTLRCSPRSGDLSVYWYQQSLDQGLQFLIQYYNGEERAKGNILERFSAQQFPDLHSELNLSSLELGDSALYFCASSQTAGNSYNSPLHFGNGTRLTVT.

The chain joins TRBV5-6 to TRBJ1-6; weak D call: TRBD1 (6 bases). The V end lost 4 bases, the J end lost 9 bases, and 14 bases lay between the germline ends. The CDR3 spans 14 residues. Looked up from germline, CDR1 is SGHDT and CDR2 is YYEEEE. The CDR3 coding sequence is TGTGCCAGCAGCCGGACAGTCGGGGGTTCACCCCTCCACTTT. Translation gives CASSRTVGGSPLHF.

The V gene is TRBV15, the J gene TRBJ2-1, with 8 bases that match TRBD2. CDR1 is LNHNV, CDR2 YYDKDF, per germline (reference sequence). This CDR3 has 15 residues. The trim removed 3 bases at V and 6 bases at J, leaving 7 bases unmatched. The CDR3 loop is CATSRAGGLGNEQFF. Written as DNA, the CDR3 is TGTGCCACCAGCAGGGCGGGGGGACTGGGCAATGAGCAGTTCTTC.

The chain recombines TRBV28 with TRBJ2-7; D could derive from TRBD1 or TRBD2 (6 bases each). This CDR3 has 17 residues. V lost 7 bases and J 4 bases, leaving 26 bases between the germline ends. In germline, CDR1 is MDHEN, CDR2 SYDVKM. DNA for the CDR3: TGTGCCAGCACCTTTGGGGATTTCGGGGGCAGGGTATACGAGCAGTACTTC. Amino acids: CASTFGDFGGRVYEQYF.

This clone was found a few times. The chain carries TRBV28 and TRBJ2-7, with D perhaps TRBD1 (7 bases). CDR3 length: 15 amino acids. Germline V gene sequence: CDR1 MDHEN, CDR2 SYDVKM. Trimming left V 5 bases short and J 3 bases short, with 17 bases between. The CDR3 protein is CASSPAGQGDYEQYF. The CDR3 DNA reads as TGTGCCAGCAGTCCAGCGGGCCAGGGGGACTACGAGCAGTACTTC.

The chain joins TRBV7-3 to TRBJ1-2; TRBD1 is a possible D gene (6 bases). V lost 4 bases and J 4 bases, leaving 19 bases between the germline ends. Germline V gene data show CDR1 as SGHTA and CDR2 as FQGTGA. CDR3 length: 16 residues. CDR3 DNA: TGTGCCAGCAGCTCCCTTGGTCCAGGACAGCTCTATGGCTACACCTTC. Translated: CASSSLGPGQLYGYTF.